A selection of T cell receptor beta chains follows, all from one sample in a study of CD8 T cells in ankylosing spondylitis. A single record per CDR3 protein comes from TCRdb applying MiXCR to the 5' RACE reads. The table records about 220,000 distinct CDR3 sequences, 6% to 8% of them present only once. What was sequenced was blood, either unsorted or a sorted T cell fraction (not recorded which). The receptors here all came from a male donor with ankylosing spondylitis. Both conserved end residues are part of each CDR3. D genes are given only for firm matches. Not all rows give a size; the values are once, few, many and, for expanded clones, a class.

j_gene | len | d_gene | v_gene | abundance | CDR3aa | CDR3nt
TRBJ2-1 | 14 | . | TRBV27 | . | CASSPLTPYNEQFF | TGTGCCAGCAGTCCGCTGACCCCCTACAATGAGCAGTTCTTC
TRBJ1-6 | 15 | TRBD1 | TRBV6-5 | few | CASSYRRDRGSPLHF | TGTGCCAGCAGTTACCGCCGGGACAGGGGTTCACCCCTCCACTTT
TRBJ1-3 | 15 | . | TRBV7-2 | many | CASSLYGISGNTIYF | TGTGCCAGCAGCTTATATGGGATCTCTGGAAACACCATATATTTT
TRBJ2-2 | 15 | . | TRBV4-1 | . | CATRPGPSFTGELFF | TGCGCCACCAGGCCGGGACCTTCGTTCACCGGGGAGCTGTTTTTT
TRBJ2-1 | 15 | TRBD1 | TRBV7-9 | many | CASSWGRQGEYEQFF | TGTGCCAGCAGCTGGGGGCGACAGGGGGAGTATGAGCAGTTCTTC
TRBJ2-2 | 14 | . | TRBV28 | few | CASSIAINTGELFF | TGTGCCAGCAGTATAGCGATTAACACCGGGGAGCTGTTTTTT
TRBJ2-2 | 15 | TRBD2 | TRBV28 | . | CASSEIAGGTGELFF | TGTGCCAGCAGTGAGATAGCGGGAGGTACCGGGGAGCTGTTTTTT
TRBJ2-5 | 18 | TRBD2 | TRBV11-1 | many | CASSMGLAGGTISETQYF | TGTGCCAGCAGCATGGGACTAGCGGGGGGGACGATTTCAGAGACCCAGTACTTC
TRBJ2-5 | 14 | TRBD1 | TRBV9 | many | CASSPRTGGETQYF | TGTGCCAGCAGCCCCCGGACAGGGGGAGAGACCCAGTACTTC
TRBJ1-2 | 13 | . | TRBV7-1 | . | CASGPGQLCGYTF | TGTGCCAGCGGCCCCGGGCAGCTCTGTGGCTACACCTTC
TRBJ1-6 | 13 | . | TRBV7-9 | many | CASSLALTGVLHF | TGTGCCAGCAGCTTAGCGTTGACTGGAGTCCTCCACTTT
TRBJ1-2 | 15 | TRBD1 | TRBV7-7 | . | CASSLPRTGNYGYTF | TGTGCTAGCAGCTTACCCCGGACAGGGAACTATGGCTACACCTTC
TRBJ2-3 | 16 | TRBD2 | TRBV19 | many | CASSILAEAHLDTQYF | TGTGCCAGTAGTATTCTAGCGGAGGCCCACCTAGATACGCAGTATTTT
TRBJ2-1 | 15 | . | TRBV27 | many | CASSAASYAENEQFF | TGTGCCAGCAGTGCGGCTAGCTATGCGGAAAATGAGCAGTTCTTC
TRBJ1-1 | 14 | . | TRBV6-1 | many | CASSASSGAGEAFF | TGTGCCAGCAGTGCCTCCTCGGGGGCCGGTGAAGCTTTCTTT
TRBJ2-2 | 13 | . | TRBV6-5 | few | CASSYKVAGELFF | TGTGCCAGCAGTTACAAAGTGGCCGGGGAGCTGTTTTTT
TRBJ2-7 | 16 | TRBD2 | TRBV27 | . | CASSLSLAGSSYEQYF | TGTGCCAGCAGTTTGTCACTAGCGGGGAGCTCCTACGAGCAGTACTTC
TRBJ2-1 | 15 | . | TRBV20-1 | few | CSAQVPAGRGNEQFF | TGCAGTGCTCAGGTGCCAGCGGGTAGGGGCAATGAGCAGTTCTTC
TRBJ2-6 | 18 | . | TRBV11-1 | few | CASSKMGLRTSGANVLTF | TGTGCCAGCAGCAAAATGGGACTCCGGACCTCTGGGGCCAACGTCCTGACTTTC
TRBJ1-1 | 13 | . | TRBV27 | few | CASSNRQHTEAFF | TGTGCCAGCAGTAACCGGCAGCACACTGAAGCTTTCTTT
TRBJ2-3 | 16 | TRBD2 | TRBV20-1 | . | CSARDQGTSGRDTQYF | TGCAGTGCTAGAGATCAAGGGACTAGCGGGAGAGATACGCAGTATTTT
TRBJ2-5 | 15 | . | TRBV4-2 | few | CASSQDSWGRETQYF | TGTGCCAGCAGCCAAGATAGTTGGGGGCGGGAGACCCAGTACTTC
TRBJ1-5 | 14 | . | TRBV7-8 | many | CASSPDHGNQPQHF | TGTGCCAGCAGCCCTGACCACGGGAATCAGCCCCAGCATTTT
TRBJ2-7 | 15 | . | TRBV28 | . | CASSGTGTRSYEQYF | TGTGCCAGCAGTGGGACCGGGACTCGTTCCTACGAGCAGTACTTC
TRBJ1-2 | 14 | TRBD1 | TRBV7-8 | many | CASSHRQGARGYTF | TGTGCCAGCAGCCACAGACAGGGGGCGCGTGGCTACACCTTC
TRBJ2-1 | 15 | . | TRBV7-9 | many | CASSLSQGMSNEQFF | TGTGCCAGCAGCTTAAGCCAGGGGATGAGCAATGAGCAGTTCTTC
TRBJ2-5 | 14 | . | TRBV3-1 | many | CASSQRLGRETQYF | TGTGCCAGCAGCCAGCGGTTAGGGAGAGAGACCCAGTACTTC
TRBJ2-3 | 18 | TRBD2 | TRBV29-1 | many | CSVEDHASGRAWTDTQYF | TGCAGCGTTGAAGATCATGCTAGCGGGAGGGCCTGGACAGATACGCAGTATTTT
TRBJ1-6 | 14 | . | TRBV6-1 | . | CASSGRQENSPLHF | TGTGCCAGCAGTGGGCGACAGGAGAATTCACCCCTCCACTTT
TRBJ1-4 | 14 | . | TRBV20-1 | many | CSATSPGLGEKLFF | TGCAGTGCTACTTCCCCGGGGCTTGGTGAAAAACTGTTTTTT
TRBJ2-3 | 8 | . | TRBV27 | few | CANATQYF | TGTGCCAACGCTACGCAGTATTTT
TRBJ2-5 | 16 | . | TRBV18 | few | CASSPPVSPGYETQYF | TGTGCCAGCTCACCACCGGTCAGCCCGGGTTATGAGACCCAGTACTTC
TRBJ2-7 | 14 | TRBD1 | TRBV5-1 | many | CARGMGQDHYEQYF | TGCGCCAGGGGTATGGGACAGGACCACTACGAGCAGTACTTC
TRBJ2-7 | 13 | . | TRBV18 | many | CASSPAGTYEQYF | TGTGCCAGCTCACCCGCAGGGACCTACGAGCAGTACTTC
TRBJ2-2 | 18 | TRBD2 | TRBV11-2 | many | CASRQGLAGGANTGELFF | TGTGCCAGCAGACAGGGACTAGCGGGGGGGGCGAACACCGGGGAGCTGTTTTTT
TRBJ2-1 | 15 | TRBD2 | TRBV7-2 | many | CASTAKLAGGYEQFF | TGTGCCAGCACCGCGAAACTAGCGGGGGGATATGAGCAGTTCTTC
TRBJ1-5 | 16 | . | TRBV7-4 | few | CASSTPSGTPDQPQHF | TGTGCCAGCAGCACACCCTCCGGGACACCGGATCAGCCCCAGCATTTT